Described below is a single T cell receptor (beta chain) sequence and its context. Antigen specificity is unknown. These data belong to a study of T cell clonality in common variable immunodeficiency. The study, taken as a whole, reports: TCRbeta clonality was increased in CVID versus healthy controls. In common variable immunodeficiency, TCR beta chains reportedly carried fewer deletions and N-nucleotide insertions.

Measured with immunoSEQ multiplex PCR; TCRdb has only the in-frame clones, and not every one. This sample has 15,000 to 25,000 clones, each found more than once. CVID subjects were some 16 female and some 27 male, aged roughly 9 to 64. The sequencing sample was made of peripheral blood mononuclear cells. The source of this sequence is a human donor with common variable immunodeficiency.

The CDR3 loop is CASSLDDAAGEQFF. The sequenced CDR3 bases are TGTGCCAGCAGCTTAGACGACGCCGCGGGTGAG. The chain carries TRBV7-2 and TRBJ2-1, with D maybe TRBD2 (5 bases). The CDR3 is cut off 3 residues early in the read; its end comes from the germline J gene. Per germline, CDR1 SGHTA and CDR2 FQGNSA. Between the trimmed V and J ends, which lost 1 base and 9 bases, there was a span of 13 bases. The CDR3 is 14 residues long.